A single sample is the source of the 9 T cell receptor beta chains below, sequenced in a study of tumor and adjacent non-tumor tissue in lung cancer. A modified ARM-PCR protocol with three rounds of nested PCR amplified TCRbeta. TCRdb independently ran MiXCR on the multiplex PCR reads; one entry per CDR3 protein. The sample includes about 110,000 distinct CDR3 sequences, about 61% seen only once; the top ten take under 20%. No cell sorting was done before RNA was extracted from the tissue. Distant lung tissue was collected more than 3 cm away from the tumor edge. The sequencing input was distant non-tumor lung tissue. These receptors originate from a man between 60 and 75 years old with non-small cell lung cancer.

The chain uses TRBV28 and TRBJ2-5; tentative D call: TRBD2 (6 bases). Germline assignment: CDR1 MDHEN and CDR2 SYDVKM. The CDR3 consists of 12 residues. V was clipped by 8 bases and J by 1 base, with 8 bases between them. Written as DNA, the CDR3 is TGTGCCAGCGGGGGACTCCAAGAGACCCAGTACTTC. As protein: CASGGLQETQYF.

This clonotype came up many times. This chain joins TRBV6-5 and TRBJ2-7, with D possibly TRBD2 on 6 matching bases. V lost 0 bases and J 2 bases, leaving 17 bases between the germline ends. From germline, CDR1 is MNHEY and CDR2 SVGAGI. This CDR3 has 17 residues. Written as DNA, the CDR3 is TGTGCCAGCAGTTACTCGAGCTGGGTGGGGGGAACCTACGAGCAGTACTTC. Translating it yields CASSYSSWVGGTYEQYF.

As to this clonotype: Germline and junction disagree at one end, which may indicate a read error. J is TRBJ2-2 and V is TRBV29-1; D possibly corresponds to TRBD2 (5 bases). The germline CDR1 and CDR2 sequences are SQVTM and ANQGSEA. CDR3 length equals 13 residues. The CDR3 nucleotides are TGCAGTATGCTTGAGAGCGTTACCGGGGAACTGTTTTTT. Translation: CSMLESVTGELFF.

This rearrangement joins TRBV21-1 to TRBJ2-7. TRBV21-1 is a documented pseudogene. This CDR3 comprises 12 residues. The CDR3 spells CASLKRSYEQYF. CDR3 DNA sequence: TGTGCCAGCTTAAAGCGTAGCTACGAGCAGTACTTC.

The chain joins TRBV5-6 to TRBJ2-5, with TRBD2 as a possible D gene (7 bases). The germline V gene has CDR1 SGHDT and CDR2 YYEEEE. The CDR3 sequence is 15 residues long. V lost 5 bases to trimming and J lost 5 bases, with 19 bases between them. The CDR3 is CASSFKTGGRETQYF. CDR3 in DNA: TGTGCCAGCAGTTTCAAAACGGGGGGCAGGGAGACCCAGTACTTC. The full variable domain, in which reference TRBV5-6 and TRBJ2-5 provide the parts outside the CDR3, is DAGVTQSPTHLIKTRGQQVTLRCSPKSGHDTVSWYQQALGQGPQFIFQYYEEEERQRGNFPDRFSGHQFPNYSSELNVNALLLGDSALYLCASSFKTGGRETQYFGPGTRLLVL.

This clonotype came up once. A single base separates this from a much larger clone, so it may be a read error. The CDR3 DNA is TGTGCCAGCAGCTTGGGCGAGTTACGACTAGCGGTAGTGGAGCAGTTCTTC. It translates to CASSLGELRLAVVEQFF. This sequence joins TRBV5-6 and TRBJ2-1; TRBD2 matches 9 bases. This CDR3 is built from 17 residues. Trimming cost V 0 bases and J 10 bases; bases outside gene matches: 14. Germline CDR1 SGHDT, CDR2 YYEEEE. Using reference TRBV5-6 and TRBJ2-1 for the parts outside the CDR3, the full variable domain is DAGVTQSPTHLIKTRGQQVTLRCSPKSGHDTVSWYQQALGQGPQFIFQYYEEEERQRGNFPDRFSGHQFPNYSSELNVNALLLGDSALYLCASSLGELRLAVVEQFFGPGTRLTVL.

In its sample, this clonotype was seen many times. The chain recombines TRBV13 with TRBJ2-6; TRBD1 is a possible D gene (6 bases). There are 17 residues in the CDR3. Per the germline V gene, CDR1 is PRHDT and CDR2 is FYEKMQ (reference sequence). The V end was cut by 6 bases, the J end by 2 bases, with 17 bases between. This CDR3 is CASSLPSGAPGANVLTF. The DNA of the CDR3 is TGTGCCAGCAGTCTGCCCTCAGGGGCCCCTGGGGCCAACGTCCTGACTTTC. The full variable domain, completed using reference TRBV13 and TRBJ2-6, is AAGVIQSPRHLIKEKRETATLKCYPIPRHDTVYWYQQGPGQDPQFLISFYEKMQSDKGSIPDRFSAQQFSDYHSELNMSSLELGDSALYFCASSLPSGAPGANVLTFGAGSRLTVL.

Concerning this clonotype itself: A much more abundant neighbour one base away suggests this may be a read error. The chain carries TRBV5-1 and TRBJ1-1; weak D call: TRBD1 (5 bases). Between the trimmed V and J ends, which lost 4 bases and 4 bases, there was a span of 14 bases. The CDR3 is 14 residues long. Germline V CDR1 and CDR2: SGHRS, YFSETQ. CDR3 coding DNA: TGCGCCAGCAGCCCTGGGACTTTGAGCACTGAAGCTTTCTTT. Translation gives CASSPGTLSTEAFF.

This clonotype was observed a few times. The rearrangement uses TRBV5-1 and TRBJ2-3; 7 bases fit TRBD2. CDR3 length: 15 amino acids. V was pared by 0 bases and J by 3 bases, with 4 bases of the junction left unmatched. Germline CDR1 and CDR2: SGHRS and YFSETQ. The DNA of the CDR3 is TGCGCCAGCAGCTTGGTACTAGCGAGGACAGATACGCAGTATTTT. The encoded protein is CASSLVLARTDTQYF.